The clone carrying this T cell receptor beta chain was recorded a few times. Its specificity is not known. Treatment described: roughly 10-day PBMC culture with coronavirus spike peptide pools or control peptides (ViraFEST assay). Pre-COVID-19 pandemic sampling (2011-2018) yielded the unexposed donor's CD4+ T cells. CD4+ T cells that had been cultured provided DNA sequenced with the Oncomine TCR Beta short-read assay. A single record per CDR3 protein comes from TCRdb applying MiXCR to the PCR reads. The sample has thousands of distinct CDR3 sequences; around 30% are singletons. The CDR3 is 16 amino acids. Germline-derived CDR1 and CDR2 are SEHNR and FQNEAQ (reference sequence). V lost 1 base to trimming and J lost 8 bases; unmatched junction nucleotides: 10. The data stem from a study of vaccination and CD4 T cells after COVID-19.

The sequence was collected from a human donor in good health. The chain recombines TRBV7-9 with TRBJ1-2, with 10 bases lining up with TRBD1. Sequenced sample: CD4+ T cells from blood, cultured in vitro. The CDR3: CASSLGQGQGSRGYTF. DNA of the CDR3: TGTGCCAGCAGCTTAGGCCAGGGACAGGGGTCGAGAGGCTACACCTTC.